Sequencing of this T cell receptor (beta chain) was carried out in a study of cytomegalovirus exposure and HLA in healthy donors. Across the study: HLA-typed donors were the source of roughly 85 million unique TCRs held in an early data release. General study points: Associated with cytomegalovirus, according to the listing, were some 180 TCR beta chains.

About this clone: Its antigen is not known.

This CDR3 is built from 12 residues. The V gene's germline CDR1 is MNHEY and CDR2 SMNVEV (reference sequence). PCR primers comprised 60 Vbeta and 13 Jbeta primers. Sequencing was performed with immunoSEQ multiplex PCR; in TCRdb, only in-frame clones are kept and a portion is missing. The top ten hold roughly 14% of the sample, which has fewer than 250,000 clones, about 80% seen once. This rearrangement joins TRBV27 to TRBJ2-5; 8 positions agree with TRBD2. The J call is uncertain, as TRBJ2-7 better fits the DNA end. The TCR was taken from a young woman in good health and CMV-seropositive. The sample comprised PBMCs. The CDR3 DNA follows: TGTGCCCAAGCGGGAGCTCCCTACGAGCAGTACTTC. The encoded protein is CAQAGAPYEQYF.